This T cell receptor beta chain was observed in a study of blood T cells in healthy people across ages. Using a J-beta primer mix together with a sample-barcoded 5' primer, a second PCR was run for about 6 to 11 cycles. TCRdb passed the 5' RACE reads through MiXCR, listing each CDR3 protein once. Altogether 1.5 million to 2 million distinct CDR3 sequences are present, approximately 28% being singletons, with the ten largest covering roughly 8%. Turning to this clonotype: The antigen is undetermined.

V was shortened by 6 bases and J by 2 bases, with 17 bases between the two germline ends. Germline CDR1 is MNHNS and CDR2 is SASEGT. The CDR3 sequence is 15 residues long. Overall study findings and caveats: TCR beta diversity was tightly associated with the proportion of naive T cells.

Sequenced: blood. This clonotype originated in a woman between 25 and 40 years old in good health. The chain has TRBV6-1 and TRBJ2-7; tentatively, D is TRBD2 (6 bases). CDR3 in DNA: TGTGCCAGCAGATCGGACTATTCATCAACCTACGAGCAGTACTTC. It yields the protein CASRSDYSSTYEQYF.